Listed below are T cell receptor beta chains from one sample, sequenced in a study of T cell responses to AZD1222 COVID-19 vaccine. The method was immunoSEQ multiplex PCR; TCRdb's version includes in-frame clones alone and lacks a portion of them. The sample includes 150,000 or so clones, roughly 90% seen only once; the top ten take 1.4%. The sample consisted of peripheral blood, taken on day 0 of AZD1222 vaccination. The receptors shown here come from an adult in good health. CDR3s include the opening cysteine and the closing phenylalanine or tryptophan. Fields, in order: J gene, V gene, D gene, CDR3 protein, CDR3 DNA. The D gene is left open where the match is weak.

TRBJ2-1 | TRBV28 | . | CASSYPRDEQFF | TGTGCCAGCAGTTACCCCCGCGATGAGCAGTTCTTC
TRBJ2-7 | TRBV10-3 | TRBD2 | CAISLTSGRTNYEQYF | TGTGCCATCAGTCTGACTAGCGGGAGGACGAACTACGAGCAGTACTTC
TRBJ2-7 | TRBV28 | TRBD1 | CASRETGTGVGEQYF | TGTGCCAGCAGAGAAACCGGGACAGGGGTGGGGGAGCAGTACTTC
TRBJ2-3 | TRBV12-3/TRBV12-4 | . | CASSWSSEDTQYF | TGTGCCAGCAGTTGGTCTAGCGAGGATACGCAGTATTTT
TRBJ1-6 | TRBV7-8 | . | CASSLERGSYNSPLHF | TGTGCCAGCAGCTTAGAACGGGGCTCCTATAATTCACCCCTCCACTTT
TRBJ2-7 | TRBV2 | . | CASSDRAGGLLNEQYF | TGTGCCAGCAGTGATCGAGCGGGCGGCCTCTTGAACGAGCAGTACTTC
TRBJ1-2 | TRBV6-1 | TRBD1 | CASSESRGQRHGYTF | TGTGCCAGCAGTGAAAGTAGGGGGCAAAGGCATGGCTACACCTTC
TRBJ2-1 | TRBV19 | TRBD2 | CASSIISWGLAGGHNEQFF | TGTGCCAGTAGTATAATCAGTTGGGGTCTAGCGGGGGGACACAATGAGCAGTTCTTC
TRBJ1-1 | TRBV27 | . | CASSLSLNTEAFF | TGTGCCAGCAGTTTAAGCTTGAACACTGAAGCTTTCTTT
TRBJ1-3 | TRBV30 | TRBD1 | CAWTQGGALIGNTIYF | TGTGCCTGGACCCAGGGGGGGGCTCTAATTGGAAACACCATATATTTT
TRBJ2-7 | TRBV6-2/TRBV6-3 | TRBD2 | CASSYSAGRENEQYF | TGTGCCAGCAGTTACTCGGCAGGGAGGGAGAACGAGCAGTACTTC
TRBJ1-1 | TRBV6-5 | . | CASRRRGREGEAFF | TGTGCCAGCAGACGAAGGGGCAGGGAAGGTGAAGCTTTCTTT
TRBJ2-1 | TRBV4-1 | . | CASSQDSEQFF | TGCGCCAGCAGCCAAGACAGTGAGCAGTTCTTC
TRBJ1-1 | TRBV3-1/TRBV3-2 | . | CASSHGGNTEAFF | TGTGCCAGCAGCCATGGAGGGAACACTGAAGCTTTCTTT
TRBJ1-6 | TRBV7-6 | TRBD1 | CASSRETGLRSGSPLHF | TGTGCCAGCAGCCGCGAGACAGGGTTGAGATCAGGTTCACCCCTCCACTTT
TRBJ1-6 | TRBV9 | . | CASSVATGGSPLHF | TGTGCCAGCAGCGTAGCTACGGGAGGTTCACCCCTCCACTTT
TRBJ2-3 | TRBV18 | . | CASSPSADTQYF | TGTGCCAGCTCACCATCCGCAGATACGCAGTATTTT
TRBJ2-7 | TRBV7-2 | TRBD2 | CASSFLAGRIYEQYF | TGTGCCAGCAGCTTCCTAGCGGGGAGGATCTACGAGCAGTACTTC